This T cell receptor (beta chain) was captured by sequencing in a study of T cells in Graves' hyperthyroidism and ophthalmopathy. V lost 0 bases to trimming and J lost 5 bases; unmatched junction nucleotides: 4. The CDR3 covers 15 residues. Germline V gene sequence: CDR1 SGHRS, CDR2 YFSETQ. TCR beta CDR3 regions were amplified from RNA. The TCR CDR3 first-round RT-PCR relied on the HTBI primer set. TCRdb passed the multiplex PCR reads through MiXCR, listing each CDR3 protein once. Here the sample spans about 210,000 distinct CDR3 sequences, more than 15% being singletons. Hyperthyroidism in the patients, aged 18 to 65, was newly diagnosed and under 2 months in duration. Orbital computed tomography and thyroid ultrasound, together with serum TRAb and thyroxine and clinical symptoms, were used for diagnoses.

This receptor was identified in a man aged 45-65 years with Graves' hyperthyroidism. The chain uses TRBV5-1 and TRBJ1-1, with TRBD1 matching 10 bases. The sequenced sample consisted of blood. The CDR3 sequence is CASSLEGQGLTEAFF. In DNA form, the CDR3 reads TGCGCCAGCAGCTTGGAGGGACAGGGGTTGACTGAAGCTTTCTTT.